The 5 T cell receptor beta chains presented below share a single source sample, sequenced in a study of shared clonotypes between healthy human individuals. Data came from immunoSEQ multiplex PCR; TCRdb stores just in-frame clones and leaves some out. The sample lists about 480,000 clones; approximately 79% were seen once. Source material: PBMCs. The receptor set was obtained from a woman aged 40-49 years in good health. Some clones in this sample may be carry-over from other donors' samples.

CDR3 protein: CAWSVRGTIYNEQFF. Here the CDR3 DNA reads TGTGCCTGGAGTGTACGGGGTACTATCTACAATGAGCAGTTCTTC. The chain employs TRBV30 and TRBJ2-1, with D possibly being TRBD2 (5 bases). The length of the CDR3 is 15 residues. CDR1 and CDR2 (germline): GTSNPN, SVGIG (reference sequence). With 0 bases removed from V and 3 bases from J, the gap between germline ends came to 12 bases.

The chain couples TRBV7-2 to TRBJ1-5; D ambiguous. Looked up from germline, CDR1 is SGHTA and CDR2 is FQGNSA. V was pared by 2 bases and J by 5 bases, with 7 bases between. This CDR3 comprises 13 residues. The CDR3 is CASSLNYDQPQHF. The DNA of the CDR3 is TGTGCCAGCAGCTTAAACTATGATCAGCCCCAGCATTTT.

The V and J genes are TRBV25-1 and TRBJ1-5, with D maybe TRBD1 (6 bases). The CDR3 spans 15 residues. With 2 bases removed from V and 0 bases from J, the gap between germline ends came to 8 bases. CDR1 and CDR2 from the germline V gene are MGHDK and SYGVNS. The CDR3 here is CASSEGTHSNQPQHF. DNA for the CDR3: TGTGCCAGCAGTGAAGGGACACATAGCAATCAGCCCCAGCATTTT.

This sequence joins TRBV6-1 and TRBJ1-2, with D possibly matching TRBD1 (6 bases). V shed 1 base and J shed 3 bases, with 9 bases lying between them. This CDR3 has 14 amino acids. Germline V gene lookup returns CDR1 MNHNS and CDR2 SASEGT. Here the CDR3 DNA reads TGTGCCAGCAGTGAAGTTGCAGGGGACTATGGCTACACCTTC. It translates to CASSEVAGDYGYTF.

This clone was found a few times. This chain links TRBV10-3 with TRBJ2-5, with D tentatively TRBD1 (6 bases). Germline CDR1 is ENHRY and CDR2 is SYGVKD. Trimming cost V 4 bases and J 1 base, with 13 bases left between them. The CDR3 is 15 residues long. CDR3 sequence: CAISGAGDPQETQYF. In nucleotides, the CDR3 is TGTGCCATCAGTGGGGCAGGGGACCCCCAAGAGACCCAGTACTTC.